This T cell receptor (beta chain) was documented in a study of tumour-infiltrating T cells in Burkitt lymphoma. Study at large: Repertoire clonality predicted overall and progression-free survival.

CDR3 length: 14 residues. Germline lookup yields CDR1 SGHNT and CDR2 YYREEE (reference sequence). Trimming stripped 4 bases from V and 1 base from J, with 11 bases between. This table comes from immunoSEQ multiplex PCR, and its TCRdb copy is limited to in-frame clones, with some not included. The sample has 8,000 or so clones; under 85% are singletons. The clonotype comes from a human donor with diffuse large B-cell lymphoma. Input material: tumor tissue. The V and J genes are TRBV5-4 and TRBJ2-5, with D perhaps being TRBD1 or TRBD2 (5 bases each). This CDR3 is CASSTGTVQETQYF. The CDR3 region has the DNA TGTGCCAGCAGCACCGGGACCGTCCAAGAGACCCAGTACTTC.